This T cell receptor (beta chain) derives from a study of T cells after yellow fever vaccination. Study results and caveats: When the response was secondary, it was weaker but reached its peak faster, day 5 versus 15.

Notes on this clonotype: The antigen remains unidentified.

Synthesis of TCR cDNA relied on 5'RACE template switching, which attached a universal primer site and UMIs. TCRdb ran MiXCR on the 5' RACE reads and lists one entry per CDR3 protein. This sample yields 300,000 to 400,000 distinct CDR3 sequences, of which 6.2% are seen a single time; about 15% belongs to the top ten. Trimming stripped 1 base from V and 10 bases from J, with 10 bases between. CDR1 KGHDR and CDR2 SFDVKD come from the germline V gene. This CDR3 comprises 13 residues. The V and J genes are TRBV24-1 and TRBJ2-1; D gene uncertain. This TCR derives from a young man who received the YFV17D yellow fever vaccine. This sample comprised PBMCs, obtained 5 days after the yellow fever booster vaccination. The CDR3 loop is CATSDFPNAEQFF. CDR3 bases: TGTGCCACCAGTGATTTTCCCAACGCGGAGCAGTTCTTC.